The clone carrying this T cell receptor beta chain was counted many times. The sample comes from a study of human T cells and chemical hapten exposure. As to time point: healthy volunteer bleed at 2 weeks. From whole blood left unfractionated, total RNA was extracted. Within the library, unique molecular identifiers were attached to each individual cDNA molecule. TCRdb called the RACE reads again in MiXCR, with one record for every CDR3 protein. The sample consists of about 45,000 distinct CDR3 sequences, nearly 4.5% of them appearing once. Sequencing was done on a sample of whole blood. This TCR was sampled from a human donor in good health. Some clones in this sample may be carry-over from other donors' samples.

The CDR3 DNA is TGCAGCCTGGGGGGGGACCAAGAGACCCAGTACTTC. As protein: CSLGGDQETQYF. This sequence joins TRBV29-1 and TRBJ2-5; 7 bases are a match to TRBD2. After removal of 8 bases from V and 0 bases from J, the junction contained 3 bases not matched to a gene. The CDR3 consists of 12 residues. The germline CDR1 and CDR2 sequences are SQVTM and ANQGSEA.